One sample yielded the 9 T cell receptor beta chains listed below, sequenced in a study of blood T cell repertoires in COVID-19. Only in-frame clones appear in the TCRdb table, and some are missing; sequencing was by immunoSEQ multiplex PCR. The table lists about 160,000 clones, roughly four fifths of them singletons, with 8% to 13% in the top ten. The sequencing sample was made of peripheral blood. These receptors were obtained from a man aged 60-69 years with active or convalescent COVID-19.

V and J are TRBV28 and TRBJ1-2; TRBD1 aligns across 10 bases. V trimming: 6 bases; J trimming: 8 bases; junction bases outside the gene matches: 18. CDR3 length equals 17 residues. Per germline, CDR1 MDHEN and CDR2 SYDVKM. The CDR3, as DNA: TGTGCCAGCAGCGGACGGAGGGGGACAGGGGAAGTAAGGGGCTACACCTTC. Protein: CASSGRRGTGEVRGYTF.

The chain uses TRBV3-1 (or the pseudogene TRBV3-2) and TRBJ2-4, with 9 bases that match TRBD2. CDR1 and CDR2 (germline): LGHDT, YNNKEL (reference sequence). The CDR3 is made up of 18 amino acids. J gave up 0 bases and V 4 bases, and 10 bases lay outside the gene matches. The CDR3 protein is CASSPTSGYLLAKNIQYF. The CDR3 DNA follows: TGTGCCAGCAGCCCGACTAGCGGATACCTCCTAGCCAAAAACATTCAGTACTTC.

V gene TRBV2 combines with J gene TRBJ1-3; no clear D. The CDR3 contains 16 residues. Trimming shortened V by 0 bases and J by 0 bases, and 9 bases separated the two germline ends. Germline V CDR1 and CDR2: SNHLY, FYNNEI. Here the CDR3 DNA reads TGTGCCAGCAGTGAAGCGCTTCTAGGCTCTGGAAACACCATATATTTT. Amino acid sequence: CASSEALLGSGNTIYF.

V is TRBV19 and J is TRBJ2-3; 8 bases align to TRBD1. This CDR3 has 15 amino acids. Germline V gene lookup returns CDR1 LNHDA and CDR2 SQIVND (reference sequence). After removal of 5 bases from V and 4 bases from J, the junction contained 8 bases not matched to a gene. The CDR3 loop reads CASSPTGVGSDTQYF. The CDR3 coding sequence is TGTGCCAGTAGTCCGACAGGGGTTGGTTCAGATACGCAGTATTTT.

This sequence joins TRBV14 and TRBJ2-1, with 10 bases lining up with TRBD2. Germline V gives CDR1 SGHDN, CDR2 FVKESK. V was clipped by 3 bases and J by 4 bases; unmatched bases: 6. This CDR3 comprises 16 residues. The CDR3 DNA is TGTGCCAGCAGCCATGAGGTAGCGGGGGGATACAATGAGCAGTTCTTC. It translates to CASSHEVAGGYNEQFF.

The CDR3 spells CASGLGTSGVGETQYF. The CDR3 nucleotides read TGTGCTAGTGGTTTGGGGACTAGCGGGGTTGGAGAGACCCAGTACTTC. The chain employs TRBV12-5 and TRBJ2-5, with 12 nucleotides matching TRBD2. Germline-derived CDR1 and CDR2 are LGHNT and FRNRAP. The V and J ends lost 1 base and 4 bases, in that order; junction bases with no gene match: 4. This CDR3 has 16 residues.

V and J are TRBV5-4 and TRBJ1-6, with D maybe TRBD1 (5 bases). Trimming took 4 bases from V and 4 from J, leaving 15 bases between them. Germline V gene data show CDR1 as SGHNT and CDR2 as YYREEE (reference sequence). The CDR3 runs 16 residues. The CDR3 protein is CASSPRAGDYNSPLHF. In DNA, the CDR3 is TGTGCCAGCAGCCCCAGGGCTGGGGATTATAATTCACCCCTCCACTTT.

The chain has TRBV14 and TRBJ1-4; TRBD1 might be the D (5 bases). This CDR3 contains 16 residues. V gave up 0 bases and J gave up 2 bases, with 10 bases separating them. The germline gives CDR1 SGHDN, CDR2 FVKESK. The CDR3 sequence is CASSQEGGATNEKLFF. The DNA for the CDR3 is TGTGCCAGCAGCCAAGAAGGAGGGGCCACTAATGAAAAACTGTTTTTT.

V usage is TRBV5-1 and J usage is TRBJ1-6; D remains unclear. The CDR3 runs 16 residues. Germline CDR1 and CDR2: SGHRS and YFSETQ. V was cut by 2 bases and J by 0 bases, with 9 bases left in between. The CDR3 loop is CASSFLGDSYNSPLHF. CDR3 DNA sequence: TGCGCCAGCAGCTTTCTGGGAGACTCCTATAATTCACCCCTCCACTTT.